The 5 T cell receptor beta chains in this list originate from one sample, sequenced in a study of control samples from healthy donors and cancer patients. Profiling relied on immunoSEQ multiplex PCR, and the TCRdb table lists in-frame clones only, not all of them. The sample includes 100,000 to 150,000 clones, over 75% of them seen just once. Sequencing was carried out using blood. These receptors were taken from a man between 35 and 55 years old in good health.

This clone was found once. CDR3 nucleotides: TGTGCCAGCAGCTCATCGAATGAGGAAGCTTTCTTT. This encodes CASSSSNEEAFF. The rearrangement links TRBV11-3 to TRBJ1-1; D uncertain. CDR1 is SGHNT and CDR2 is YENEEA in the germline V gene. CDR3 length: 12 amino acids. Trimming took off 4 bases at V and 8 bases at J, with 11 bases between the two ends.

V is TRBV2 and J is TRBJ2-6; D might be TRBD2 (5 bases). Trimming shortened V by 6 bases and J by 0 bases, and 24 bases separated the two germline ends. The germline gives CDR1 SNHLY, CDR2 FYNNEI. The CDR3 runs 20 residues. The CDR3 DNA reads TGTGCCAGCAGCGACTCGGGGATTCCGTGGCCCCGCTCTGGGGCCAACGTCCTGACTTTC. Its protein product is CASSDSGIPWPRSGANVLTF.

CDR3 amino acids: CSVTRGPTEAFF. The CDR3 nucleotides are TGCAGCGTAACAAGGGGTCCCACTGAAGCTTTCTTT. V usage is TRBV29-1 and J usage is TRBJ1-1, with D perhaps matching TRBD1 (5 bases). CDR1 is SQVTM, CDR2 ANQGSEA, per germline. Trimming stripped 6 bases from V and 4 bases from J, with 12 bases between. The CDR3 has 12 residues.

This clone was detected once. This chain uses TRBV4-1 with TRBJ2-3; TRBD2 matches at 8 bases. This CDR3 has 17 amino acids. Trimming cost V 1 base and J 4 bases; bases outside gene matches: 10. The germline V gene encodes CDR1 MGHRA and CDR2 YSYEKL. CDR3 sequence (DNA): TGCGCCAGCAGCCAAGTAATGAGCGGGGGTGGGGCAGATACGCAGTATTTT. Translating it yields CASSQVMSGGGADTQYF.

This sequence joins TRBV18 and TRBJ2-3, with D perhaps matching TRBD2 (5 bases). The germline CDR1 and CDR2 sequences are KGHSH and LQKENI. This CDR3 spans 12 amino acids. V lost 5 bases and J lost 9, with 12 bases in between. The CDR3 is CASSGLRGTQYF. The CDR3 DNA reads TGTGCCAGCTCAGGACTGCGAGGAACGCAGTATTTT.